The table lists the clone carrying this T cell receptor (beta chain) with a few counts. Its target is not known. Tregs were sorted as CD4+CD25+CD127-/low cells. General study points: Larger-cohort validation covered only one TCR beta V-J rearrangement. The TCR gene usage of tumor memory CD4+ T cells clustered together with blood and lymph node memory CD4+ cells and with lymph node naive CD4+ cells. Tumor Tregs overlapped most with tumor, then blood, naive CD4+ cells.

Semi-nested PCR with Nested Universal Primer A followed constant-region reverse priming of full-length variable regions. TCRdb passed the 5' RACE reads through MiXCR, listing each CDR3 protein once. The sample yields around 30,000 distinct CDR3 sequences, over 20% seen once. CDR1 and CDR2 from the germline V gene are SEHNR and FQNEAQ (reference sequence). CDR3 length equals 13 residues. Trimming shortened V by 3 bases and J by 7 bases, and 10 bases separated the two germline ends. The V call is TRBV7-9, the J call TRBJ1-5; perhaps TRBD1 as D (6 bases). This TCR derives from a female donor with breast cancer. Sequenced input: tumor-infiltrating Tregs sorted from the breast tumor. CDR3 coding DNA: TGTGCCAGCAGCTTTGGAGGGGGACAGCCCCAGCATTTT. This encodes CASSFGGGQPQHF. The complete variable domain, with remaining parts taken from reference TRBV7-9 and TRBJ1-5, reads DTGVSQNPRHKITKRGQNVTFRCDPISEHNRLYWYRQTLGQGPEFLTYFQNEAQLEKSRLLSDRFSAERPKGSFSTLEIQRTEQGDSAMYLCASSFGGGQPQHFGDGTRLSIL.